This TCR beta chain was identified in a study of blood T cell repertoires in COVID-19. Whole-study context: In each case, the material was cDNA or gDNA derived from T cells, B-cell-depleted T cells, or PBMCs.

V was trimmed by 6 bases and J by 2 bases, leaving 14 bases between them. The germline V gene has CDR1 MNHNY and CDR2 SVGAGI (reference sequence). This CDR3 region has 15 residues. Original analysis: Cell counts per sample came from amplifying reference gene primers. Sequencing used immunoSEQ multiplex PCR; TCRdb keeps in-frame clones, though not all of them. V and J calls and clone size are copied from that table; D and trimming were computed from the DNA. The sample lists about 200,000 clones; around 80% were seen once. This clonotype originated in a human donor in a cohort sampled during active COVID-19. The chain couples TRBV6-6 to TRBJ1-5; possibly TRBD1 for D (5 bases). The material sequenced was peripheral blood. Written as DNA, the CDR3 is TGTGCCAGCAGACCCCAGGGACTAGGCAATCAGCCCCAGCATTTT. Its translation is CASRPQGLGNQPQHF.